This passage covers 11 T cell receptor beta chains from one sample sequenced in a study of beta chain features in type 1 diabetes. Reverse transcription of all isolated RNA meant that expressed TCRB transcripts were sequenced. Clones were sequenced by immunoSEQ multiplex PCR, and TCRdb holds only the in-frame ones, with some missing. The repertoire holds some 410,000 clones, with 10% to 12% as singletons. Sequencing was carried out using naive CD4+ T cells from blood. The receptor source for this set is a woman between 18 and 29 years old in good health.

The gene calls are TRBV15 and TRBJ1-1; 7 bases match TRBD1. Germline assignment: CDR1 LNHNV and CDR2 YYDKDF (reference sequence). The J segment lost 1 base and the V segment lost 5 bases, leaving 7 bases of the junction unmatched. The CDR3 spans 15 residues. CDR3 protein: CATSPRGQKNTEAFF. CDR3 DNA: TGTGCCACCAGCCCGAGGGGACAGAAGAACACTGAAGCTTTCTTT.

J is TRBJ1-6 and V is TRBV7-9; possible D gene TRBD1, 6 bases. Germline V gene sequence: CDR1 SEHNR, CDR2 FQNEAQ (reference sequence). The V gene lost 5 bases and the J gene lost 9 bases, with 11 bases spanning the gap. The CDR3 runs 13 residues. CDR3 protein: CASSVPQGSPLHF. The CDR3 DNA is TGTGCCAGCAGCGTCCCACAGGGTTCACCCCTCCACTTT.

This rearrangement joins TRBV14 to TRBJ1-1; D ambiguous. Germline V gene lookup returns CDR1 SGHDN and CDR2 FVKESK. CDR3 length: 12 amino acids. V lost 1 base and J 3 bases, leaving 3 bases between the germline ends. DNA of the CDR3: TGTGCCAGCAGCCAAGCTCACACTGAAGCTTTCTTT. It is translated as CASSQAHTEAFF.

The chain has TRBV7-2 and TRBJ1-4; D is unresolved. This CDR3 has 13 amino acids. V dropped 6 bases and J dropped 8 bases, with 13 bases sitting between them. CDR1 SGHTA and CDR2 FQGNSA come from the germline V gene. The CDR3 spells CASSSWPEEKLFF. The CDR3 bases are TGTGCCAGCAGTAGCTGGCCTGAGGAAAAACTGTTTTTT.

V is TRBV5-4 and J is TRBJ2-5; 11 bases map to TRBD2. The V and J ends lost 4 bases and 5 bases, in that order; junction bases with no gene match: 13. The CDR3 has 17 residues. CDR1 is SGHNT and CDR2 is YYREEE in the germline V gene (reference sequence). CDR3 DNA sequence: TGTGCCAGCAGCCTCTCGTTACTAGCGGGAGTTGGGGAGACCCAGTACTTC. Protein sequence: CASSLSLLAGVGETQYF.

J is TRBJ2-7 and V is TRBV25-1, with a tentative D call TRBD1 (5 bases). Germline V CDR1 and CDR2: MGHDK, SYGVNS. The CDR3 is 12 amino acids. V was pared by 4 bases and J by 4 bases, with 8 bases between. The CDR3 DNA is TGTGCCAGCAGTGGCAGGGTATACGAGCAGTACTTC. This sequence encodes CASSGRVYEQYF.

In its sample, this clone was seen a few times. This chain links TRBV7-9 with TRBJ2-7; D tentatively reads TRBD1 or TRBD2 (5 bases each). The CDR3 spans 13 residues. Germline values: CDR1 SEHNR, CDR2 FQNEAQ (reference sequence). V lost 5 bases and J 2 bases, leaving 10 bases between the germline ends. As DNA, the CDR3 is TGTGCCAGCAGCCGGGACCGCCCCTACGAGCAGTACTTC. It yields the protein CASSRDRPYEQYF. Filled out from reference TRBV7-9 and TRBJ2-7, the complete variable domain reads DTGVSQNPRHKITKRGQNVTFRCDPISEHNRLYWYRQTLGQGPEFLTYFQNEAQLEKSRLLSDRFSAERPKGSFSTLEIQRTEQGDSAMYLCASSRDRPYEQYFGPGTRLTVT.

The sample holds a few counts of this clone. The J gene is TRBJ2-5, the V gene TRBV29-1, with D maybe TRBD1 (6 bases). Looked up from germline, CDR1 is SQVTM and CDR2 is ANQGSEA. The CDR3 spans 13 residues. V was pared by 7 bases and J by 1 base, with 13 bases between. The chain's CDR3 is CSAVGTPQETQYF. The CDR3 nucleotides are TGCAGCGCTGTCGGGACACCCCAAGAGACCCAGTACTTC.

This clone was recorded a few times. The chain has TRBV7-2 and TRBJ2-5; D gene unclear. The V end was cut by 6 bases, the J end by 4 bases, with 18 bases between. CDR1 SGHTA and CDR2 FQGNSA come from the germline V gene. CDR3 size: 15 residues. This CDR3 reads CASSGTGSWVETQYF. The CDR3 nucleotides read TGTGCCAGCAGTGGAACCGGTAGCTGGGTAGAGACCCAGTACTTC.

This clone was counted only a few times. The chain recombines TRBV7-9 with TRBJ2-5, with D maybe TRBD2 (5 bases). The CDR3 length is 15 residues. Germline values: CDR1 SEHNR, CDR2 FQNEAQ (reference sequence). With 6 bases removed from V and 5 bases from J, the gap between germline ends came to 19 bases. The chain's CDR3 is CASSPGEGPLETQYF. The CDR3 DNA follows: TGTGCCAGCAGTCCGGGTGAGGGCCCTCTGGAGACCCAGTACTTC.

This clone was seen a few times. The CDR3 is CASSLALSSGDSYNEQFF. In DNA form, the CDR3 reads TGCGCCAGCAGCTTGGCCCTGAGTAGCGGGGACTCCTACAATGAGCAGTTCTTC. The chain recombines TRBV5-1 with TRBJ2-1; 8 bases are shared with TRBD2. This CDR3 has 18 amino acids. Per germline, CDR1 SGHRS and CDR2 YFSETQ. Germline trimming cut 0 bases from V and 0 bases from J; bases unmatched to any gene: 8.